This is a list of T cell receptor beta chains from one sample in a study of T cell repertoires in ileal Crohn's disease. Method: immunoSEQ multiplex PCR; TCRdb's copy keeps in-frame clones and lacks some. The sample has roughly 2,400 clones; about 83% are singletons. The sequencing input was ileal tissue. The receptor set was obtained from an adult with Crohn's disease. Each CDR3 is given with its conserved first and last residue. Fields, in order: V gene, clone size, J gene, D gene, CDR3 protein, CDR3 DNA. D genes are given only for firm matches. Clone size is not always given. Where it is, it says once, few, many or a class for expanded clones.

>TRBV28|NA|TRBJ2-1|NA
CASSPTGSSYNEQFF
TGTGCCAGCAGTCCGACAGGTAGCTCCTACAATGAGCAGTTCTTC
>TRBV5-8|NA|TRBJ1-4|TRBD1
CASSSLNRGWANEKLFF
TGTGCCAGCAGCTCTCTAAACAGGGGATGGGCTAATGAAAAACTGTTTTTT
>TRBV27|NA|TRBJ2-7|TRBD1
CASSKGQGTSYEQYF
TGTGCCAGCAGTAAGGGACAGGGGACCTCCTACGAGCAGTACTTC
>TRBV15|NA|TRBJ2-1|NA
CATSRTTWDNEQFF
TGTGCCACCTCACGGACTACATGGGACAATGAGCAGTTCTTC
>TRBV2|NA|TRBJ2-5|TRBD1
CASSDRGQSQETQYF
TGTGCCAGCAGCGACAGGGGGCAGAGTCAAGAGACCCAGTACTTC
>TRBV11-2|NA|TRBJ1-5|NA
CASSLVQGQPQHF
TGTGCCAGCAGCTTAGTCCAGGGTCAGCCCCAGCATTTT
>TRBV5-5|NA|TRBJ2-3|NA
CASSQAPPDTQYF
TGTGCCAGCAGCCAGGCCCCGCCGGATACGCAGTATTTT
>TRBV5-4|NA|TRBJ2-3|NA
CASSLVGRTDDTQYF
TGTGCCAGCAGCTTGGTCGGGCGTACGGACGATACGCAGTATTTT
>TRBV19|NA|TRBJ2-7|TRBD1
CASSITGQGVEQYF
TGTGCCAGTAGTATCACCGGCCAGGGGGTCGAGCAGTACTTC
>TRBV11-2|NA|TRBJ1-1|NA
CASRKGLNTEAFF
TGTGCCAGCAGAAAGGGCTTGAACACTGAAGCTTTCTTT
>TRBV19|NA|TRBJ2-6|NA
CASSIIPAGANVLTF
TGTGCCAGTAGTATCATACCAGCAGGGGCCAACGTCCTGACTTTC
>TRBV28|NA|TRBJ2-1|NA
CASSLGGRFSNEQFF
TGTGCCAGCAGTTTAGGTGGACGGTTCTCCAATGAGCAGTTCTTC
>TRBV6-4|NA|TRBJ2-5|TRBD2
CASSDQAGGQETQYF
TGTGCCAGCAGTGACCAAGCGGGGGGCCAAGAGACCCAGTACTTC
>TRBV15|NA|TRBJ2-3|TRBD2
CATSRDRAGGDTQYF
TGTGCCACCAGCAGAGATCGGGCGGGGGGAGATACGCAGTATTTT
>TRBV6-1|NA|TRBJ2-6|NA
CASSDDYRAGANVLTF
TGTGCCAGCAGTGACGACTACAGGGCCGGGGCCAACGTCCTGACTTTC
>TRBV7-3|few|TRBJ1-1|TRBD1
CASSLRGQGKTEAFF
TGTGCCAGCAGCTTAAGAGGACAGGGAAAAACTGAAGCTTTCTTT
>TRBV9|NA|TRBJ1-1|NA
CASSVGGGVGTEAFF
TGTGCCAGCAGCGTAGGCGGGGGGGTCGGCACTGAAGCTTTCTTT
>TRBV5-1|once|TRBJ1-1|TRBD1
CASSLFGTGGTEAFF
TGCGCCAGCAGCCTCTTTGGGACAGGGGGTACTGAAGCTTTCTTT
>TRBV13|NA|TRBJ1-2|TRBD1
CASHQGQGRGYTF
TGTGCCAGCCACCAGGGACAGGGAAGAGGCTACACCTTC
>TRBV9|once|TRBJ2-7|NA
CASSVRGGPYEQYF
TGTGCCAGCAGTGTAAGGGGGGGACCCTACGAGCAGTACTTC
>TRBV10-2|NA|TRBJ2-1|TRBD2
CASSEGLAGVGEQFF
TGCGCCAGCAGTGAGGGACTAGCGGGAGTCGGTGAGCAGTTCTTC
>TRBV7-9|NA|TRBJ2-5|TRBD2
CASDGLAGVQETQYF
TGTGCCAGCGATGGACTAGCGGGAGTTCAAGAGACCCAGTACTTC
>TRBV28|NA|TRBJ1-5|NA
CASRQKTEYSNQPQHF
TGTGCCAGCAGACAGAAGACCGAGTATAGCAATCAGCCCCAGCATTTT
>TRBV20-1|NA|TRBJ1-1|NA
CSGLQNTEAFF
TGCAGCGGCTTGCAGAACACTGAAGCTTTCTTT
>TRBV27|NA|TRBJ2-7|NA
CASSLASESSYEQYF
TGTGCCAGCAGTTTGGCTAGCGAGAGCTCCTACGAGCAGTACTTC
>TRBV6-5|once|TRBJ2-1|NA
CASSLYNEQFF
TGTGCCAGCAGCCTATACAATGAGCAGTTCTTC
>TRBV5-1|NA|TRBJ1-2|NA
CASSFSIQHGYTF
TGCGCCAGCAGCTTTAGCATACAACATGGCTACACCTTC
>TRBV5-6|NA|TRBJ1-3|NA
CASSLSRRGRGNTIYF
TGTGCCAGCAGCTTGTCACGCCGGGGGCGCGGAAACACCATATATTTT
>TRBV29-1|NA|TRBJ2-7|NA
CSVEVVEGTYEQYF
TGCAGCGTTGAAGTAGTAGAGGGGACCTACGAGCAGTACTTC
>TRBV19|NA|TRBJ1-6|NA
CASSITSGAASPLHF
TGTGCCAGTAGTATAACCTCAGGGGCTGCTTCACCCCTCCACTTT
>TRBV18|NA|TRBJ1-2|NA
CASSPRQADGYTF
TGTGCCAGCTCACCTCGGCAGGCGGATGGCTACACCTTC
>TRBV5-1|NA|TRBJ2-3|TRBD1
CASSSTGFSTDTQYF
TGCGCCAGCAGCTCGACAGGGTTCAGCACAGATACGCAGTATTTT
>TRBV29-1|once|TRBJ1-2|NA
CSVDTVAYGYTF
TGCAGCGTTGACACAGTAGCTTATGGCTACACCTTC
>TRBV5-8|NA|TRBJ1-1|NA
CASSLVGGAFF
TGTGCCAGCAGCTTGGTGGGGGGAGCTTTCTTT
>TRBV4-2|NA|TRBJ2-1|TRBD2
CASSRTLAGGNEQFF
TGTGCCAGCAGCCGGACTCTAGCGGGGGGAAATGAGCAGTTCTTC
>TRBV5-6|NA|TRBJ1-6|TRBD1
CASSFKDRGQSPLHF
TGTGCCAGCAGCTTTAAAGACAGGGGGCAATCACCCCTCCACTTT
>TRBV21-1|NA|TRBJ1-2|NA
CASSKKDRNYGYTF
TGTGCCAGCAGCAAAAAGGACAGAAACTATGGCTACACCTTC
>TRBV10-3|NA|TRBJ1-2|NA
CAISESGEGYTF
TGTGCCATCAGTGAGTCAGGGGAAGGCTACACCTTC
>TRBV27|NA|TRBJ2-7|NA
CASRSHGRAGEQYF
TGTGCCAGCAGATCCCACGGCAGGGCGGGGGAGCAGTACTTC
>TRBV10-3|NA|TRBJ1-3|NA
CAISESPGISGNTIYF
TGTGCCATCAGTGAGAGCCCAGGGATCTCTGGAAACACCATATATTTT
>TRBV18|NA|TRBJ2-7|TRBD2
CASSSQREPPYEQYF
TGTGCCAGCTCATCACAGCGGGAGCCCCCCTACGAGCAGTACTTC
>TRBV7-3|NA|TRBJ1-6|TRBD1
CASSPDRVSPLHF
TGTGCCAGCAGCCCCGACAGGGTATCACCCCTCCACTTT
>TRBV5-1|once|TRBJ2-5|NA
CASRDRNQETQYF
TGCGCCAGCAGGGACAGAAATCAAGAGACCCAGTACTTC
>TRBV7-2|NA|TRBJ2-2|NA
CASSLVASGTGELFF
TGTGCCAGCAGCTTAGTGGCCTCGGGTACCGGGGAGCTGTTTTTT
>TRBV10-3|NA|TRBJ1-1|NA
CAISEGGYAFF
TGTGCCATCAGTGAAGGGGGGTACGCTTTCTTT